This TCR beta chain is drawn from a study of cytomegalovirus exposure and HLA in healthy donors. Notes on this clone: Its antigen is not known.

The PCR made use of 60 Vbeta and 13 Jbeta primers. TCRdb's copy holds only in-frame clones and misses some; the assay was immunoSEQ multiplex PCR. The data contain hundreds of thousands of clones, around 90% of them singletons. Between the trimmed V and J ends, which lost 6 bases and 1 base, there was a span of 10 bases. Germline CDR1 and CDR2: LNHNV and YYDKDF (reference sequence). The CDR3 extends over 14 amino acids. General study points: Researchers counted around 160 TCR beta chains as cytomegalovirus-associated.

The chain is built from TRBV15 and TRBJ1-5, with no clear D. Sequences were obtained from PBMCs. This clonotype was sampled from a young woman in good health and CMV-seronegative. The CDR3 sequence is CATSELRSNQPQHF. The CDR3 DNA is TGTGCCACCAGTGAGCTGAGGAGCAATCAGCCCCAGCATTTT.